This T cell receptor (beta chain) is drawn from a study of shared clonotypes between healthy human individuals. This clone was picked up one time. Germline CDR1 and CDR2: MDHEN and SYDVKM. This CDR3 contains 15 residues. Trimming took 4 bases from V and 4 from J, leaving 16 bases between them. Healthy and HIV-negative, the adult donors had no recent acute infections or vaccinations. Sequencing was at deep level. Under the authors' procedure: ImmunoSEQ output lacked quality scores and full-length reads, limiting matched filtering. The data were produced by immunoSEQ multiplex PCR, yet TCRdb's version contains in-frame clones alone and is incomplete. That table is the source of V, J and clone size, and D and trimming were worked out from the DNA. The table has approximately 2.3 million clones, 85% to 95% seen once; the top ten hold about 0.41%.

V is TRBV28 and J is TRBJ1-2; possibly TRBD1 for D (5 bases). This TCR was sampled from a young man in good health. Some clones in this sample may be carry-over from other donors' samples. Input material: naive CD4+ T cells from PBMCs. Indicated subset: CD45RA+ positively selected. The CDR3 protein is CASSSPAGGTYGYTF. CDR3 sequence (DNA): TGTGCCAGCAGTTCCCCAGCGGGGGGTACCTATGGCTACACCTTC.